The T cell receptor (beta chain) described here comes from a study of T cell changes during pregnancy in multiple sclerosis. Produced via immunoSEQ multiplex PCR; TCRdb's table is partial and in-frame only. The data show approximately 37,000 clones, around nine tenths seen once. The CDR3 sequence is 16 residues long. Germline loops: CDR1 LGHNT, CDR2 FRNRAP. V lost 1 base and J lost 1; bases outside the gene matches: 6. This clonotype was sampled from a female donor with multiple sclerosis, enrolled in a pregnancy study. The V and J genes are TRBV12-5 and TRBJ1-2, with 7 bases fitting TRBD1. The material was CD8+ T cells from peripheral blood mononuclear cells, obtained in the first trimester of pregnancy. The CDR3 reads CASGLASGTVNYGYTF. DNA of the CDR3: TGTGCTAGTGGTTTGGCCTCCGGGACAGTTAACTATGGCTACACCTTC.